Presented here are 8 T cell receptor beta chains from one specimen sequenced in a study of cytomegalovirus exposure and HLA in healthy donors. Data came from immunoSEQ multiplex PCR; TCRdb stores just in-frame clones and leaves some out. The sample carries fewer than 80,000 clones, under 96% recorded once. The sequenced sample was PBMCs. All receptors derive from a woman younger than 35 in good health and CMV-seropositive.

This clone was picked up a small number of times. This sample includes further DNA sequences coding for the same CDR3. This chain's CDR3 is CASSLSLSYEQYF. The CDR3 bases are TGTGCCAGCAGCTTATCATTGTCCTACGAGCAGTACTTC. J is TRBJ2-7 and V is TRBV7-2; D ambiguous. V lost 2 bases and J lost 1, with 6 bases in between. Germline V gives CDR1 SGHTA, CDR2 FQGNSA. This CDR3 has 13 amino acids.

This clone appeared once. This rearrangement joins TRBV19 to TRBJ2-1, with 9 bases aligning to TRBD2. Trimming removed 5 bases from V and 5 bases from J; junction bases left unmatched: 7. In germline, CDR1 is LNHDA, CDR2 SQIVND (reference sequence). The CDR3 runs to 15 residues. The CDR3 sequence is CASSEGGRGNNEQFF. CDR3 sequence (DNA): TGTGCCAGTAGTGAGGGCGGGAGGGGAAACAATGAGCAGTTCTTC.

This clone has only one observation. V and J are TRBV28 and TRBJ2-1; the match to TRBD2 covers 7 bases. From germline, CDR1 is MDHEN and CDR2 SYDVKM. V shed 3 bases, J shed 5 bases, and the junction held 7 bases outside the gene matches. The CDR3 has 15 residues. The CDR3 DNA is TGTGCCAGCAGTTTTGGGGGAGGGCTAAACAATGAGCAGTTCTTC. Translated: CASSFGGGLNNEQFF.

The sample holds one count of this clone. V usage is TRBV27 and J usage is TRBJ2-2; 8 bases align to TRBD2. The germline V gene has CDR1 MNHEY and CDR2 SMNVEV (reference sequence). This CDR3 is built from 15 residues. With 2 bases clipped from V and 7 bases from J, the junction kept 6 bases outside the gene matches. In nucleotides, the CDR3 is TGTGCCAGCAGTTTAGTAGCGGGGTTCGACGGGGAGCTGTTTTTT. It specifies CASSLVAGFDGELFF.

This chain uses TRBV5-4 with TRBJ2-1, with TRBD2 matching over 13 bases. The CDR3 has 19 amino acids. V lost 1 base, J lost 6 bases, and 13 bases stayed unmatched. Germline CDR1 SGHNT, CDR2 YYREEE (reference sequence). The CDR3 sequence: CASSLTLAGGPPLLNEQFF. DNA for the CDR3: TGTGCCAGCAGCTTGACACTAGCGGGAGGGCCCCCTCTCCTCAATGAGCAGTTCTTC.

The chain uses TRBV6-5 and TRBJ2-7, with TRBD1 matching 10 bases. Germline V gene lookup returns CDR1 MNHEY and CDR2 SVGAGI. V gave up 2 bases and J gave up 3 bases; unmatched junction bases: 4. The CDR3 covers 15 residues. The CDR3 here is CASSYAGTGVYEQYF. The CDR3 nucleotides are TGTGCCAGCAGTTACGCCGGGACAGGGGTCTACGAGCAGTACTTC.

This chain connects TRBV29-1 to TRBJ2-3, with TRBD2 matching over 9 bases. V dropped 0 bases and J dropped 1; count of bases not matched to a gene: 5. Germline assignment: CDR1 SQVTM and CDR2 ANQGSEA. The CDR3 is 16 residues long. The DNA for the CDR3 is TGCAGCGTTGAAGATCCTGCTAGCGGGGGCACAGATACGCAGTATTTT. It encodes CSVEDPASGGTDTQYF.

The V call is TRBV7-9, the J call TRBJ2-3; D is possibly TRBD2 (6 bases). The germline V gene has CDR1 SEHNR and CDR2 FQNEAQ (reference sequence). This CDR3 contains 16 residues. Deletions cut 2 bases from V and 6 bases from J, with 18 bases between. The CDR3 nucleotides are TGTGCCAGCAGCTTATCCGTCGGGGGAGAGCGCGATACGCAGTATTTT. Translating gives CASSLSVGGERDTQYF.